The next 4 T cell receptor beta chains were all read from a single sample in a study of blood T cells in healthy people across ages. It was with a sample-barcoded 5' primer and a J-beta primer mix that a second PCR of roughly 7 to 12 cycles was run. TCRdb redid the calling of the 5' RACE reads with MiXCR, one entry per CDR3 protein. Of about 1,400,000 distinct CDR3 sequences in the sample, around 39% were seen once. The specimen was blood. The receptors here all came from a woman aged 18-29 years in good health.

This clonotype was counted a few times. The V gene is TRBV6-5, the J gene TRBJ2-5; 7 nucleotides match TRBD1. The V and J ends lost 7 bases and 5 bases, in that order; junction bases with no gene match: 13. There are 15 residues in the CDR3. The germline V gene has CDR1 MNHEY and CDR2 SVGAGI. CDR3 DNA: TGTGCCAGCACTCGACAGGGCACCTACGGGGAGACCCAGTACTTC. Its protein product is CASTRQGTYGETQYF.

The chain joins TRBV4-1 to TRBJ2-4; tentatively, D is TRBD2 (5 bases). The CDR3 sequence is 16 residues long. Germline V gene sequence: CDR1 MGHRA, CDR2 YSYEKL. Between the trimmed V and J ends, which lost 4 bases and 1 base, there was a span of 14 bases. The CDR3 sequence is CASSPLVGEAKNIQYF. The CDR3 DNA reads TGCGCCAGCAGCCCTCTAGTGGGAGAGGCCAAAAACATTCAGTACTTC.

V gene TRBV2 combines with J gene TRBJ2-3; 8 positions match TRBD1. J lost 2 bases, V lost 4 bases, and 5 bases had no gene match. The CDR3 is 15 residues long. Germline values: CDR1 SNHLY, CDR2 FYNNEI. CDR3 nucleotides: TGTGCCAGCAGTGCGGCGGGACAGGCCACAGATACGCAGTATTTT. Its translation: CASSAAGQATDTQYF.

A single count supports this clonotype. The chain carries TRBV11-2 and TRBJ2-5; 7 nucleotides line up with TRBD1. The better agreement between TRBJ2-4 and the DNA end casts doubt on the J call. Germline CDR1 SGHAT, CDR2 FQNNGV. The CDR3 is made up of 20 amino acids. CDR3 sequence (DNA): TGTGCCAGCAGCTTAGATCAAGGCCCCGCGATAAGGGGGCTGAGAAACATTCAGTACTTC. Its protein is CASSLDQGPAIRGLRNIQYF.